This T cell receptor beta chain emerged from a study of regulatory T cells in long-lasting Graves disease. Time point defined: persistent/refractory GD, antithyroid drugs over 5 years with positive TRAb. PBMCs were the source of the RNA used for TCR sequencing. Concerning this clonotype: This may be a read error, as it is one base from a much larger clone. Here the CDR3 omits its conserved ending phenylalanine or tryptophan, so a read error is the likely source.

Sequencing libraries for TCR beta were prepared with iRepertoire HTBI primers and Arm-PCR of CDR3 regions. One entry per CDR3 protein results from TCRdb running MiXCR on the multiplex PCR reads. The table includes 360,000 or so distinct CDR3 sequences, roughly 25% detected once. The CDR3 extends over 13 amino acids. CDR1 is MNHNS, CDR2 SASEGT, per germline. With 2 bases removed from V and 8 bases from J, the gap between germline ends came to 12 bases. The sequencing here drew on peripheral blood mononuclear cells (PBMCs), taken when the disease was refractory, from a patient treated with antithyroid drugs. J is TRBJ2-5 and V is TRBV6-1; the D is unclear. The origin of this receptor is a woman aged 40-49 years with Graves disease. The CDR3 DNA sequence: TGTGCCAGCAGTGAACGGCAAGGCCTAACCCAGTACCTC. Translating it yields CASSERQGLTQYL.